A single sample gave rise to the 31 T cell receptor beta chains below, sequenced in a study of blood T cell repertoires in COVID-19. The repertoire was sequenced with immunoSEQ multiplex PCR; TCRdb's copy has only in-frame clones and lacks some. The data hold some 350,000 clones, with nearly 90% observed a single time. The material sequenced was peripheral blood. The origin of the receptors is a man aged 18 to 30 with active or convalescent COVID-19.

The V call is TRBV2, the J call TRBJ1-2, with 8 bases that match TRBD1. Germline values: CDR1 SNHLY, CDR2 FYNNEI. Germline trimming cut 11 bases from V and 1 base from J; bases unmatched to any gene: 12. The CDR3 sequence is 15 residues long. The CDR3 here is CALSPGGGNNYGYTF. The CDR3 bases are TGTGCCCTCAGCCCAGGGGGCGGAAATAACTATGGCTACACCTTC.

The chain recombines TRBV4-1 with TRBJ2-2, with 7 bases identical to TRBD1. This CDR3 has 16 residues. Per the germline V gene, CDR1 is MGHRA and CDR2 is YSYEKL. Germline trimming cut 3 bases from V and 0 bases from J; bases unmatched to any gene: 4. CDR3 nucleotides: TGCGCCAGCAGCCACCGACAGGGTGCGAACACCGGGGAGCTGTTTTTT. It specifies CASSHRQGANTGELFF.

The genes are TRBV3-1 (or the pseudogene TRBV3-2) and TRBJ2-2; 9 positions agree with TRBD1. In germline, CDR1 is LGHDT, CDR2 YNNKEL (reference sequence). The length of the CDR3 is 16 residues. The junction had 8 bases not matched to a gene; V was cut back by 4 bases and J by 5 bases. The CDR3 region is CASSPPDRGETGELFF. CDR3 DNA sequence: TGTGCCAGCAGCCCCCCTGACAGGGGGGAGACCGGGGAGCTGTTTTTT.

This chain connects TRBV6-5 to TRBJ1-1, with D uncertain. Looked up from germline, CDR1 is MNHEY and CDR2 is SVGAGI. Trimming cost V 6 bases and J 3 bases, with 14 bases left between them. This CDR3 is built from 14 residues. Here the CDR3 reads CASSLYGGDTEAFF. For the CDR3, the DNA is TGTGCCAGCAGCCTGTACGGAGGTGACACTGAAGCTTTCTTT.

This CDR3 is CATSERTGGDQPQHF. In DNA form, the CDR3 reads TGTGCCACCAGTGAACGGACAGGGGGCGATCAGCCCCAGCATTTT. This chain uses TRBV24-1 with TRBJ1-5; TRBD1 agrees at 11 bases. Germline V gene sequence: CDR1 KGHDR, CDR2 SFDVKD. Trimming took 4 bases from V and 5 from J; bases not matched to a gene: 3. The CDR3 sequence is 15 residues long.

The chain recombines TRBV16 with TRBJ2-3; TRBD1 aligns across 8 bases. CDR3 size: 14 residues. Germline values: CDR1 KGHSY, CDR2 FQNENV. V shed 1 base and J 6 bases; nucleotides not matched to a gene: 3. The CDR3 DNA follows: TGTGCCAGCAGCCAATTCGGACAGGGCGATACGCAGTATTTT. It encodes CASSQFGQGDTQYF.

This chain connects TRBV30 to TRBJ1-1; possible D gene TRBD1, 6 bases. This CDR3 is 14 amino acids long. Trimming took off 3 bases at V and 8 bases at J, with 19 bases between the two ends. The germline gives CDR1 GTSNPN, CDR2 SVGIG (reference sequence). The CDR3 DNA reads TGTGCCTGGAGCGCAGCCCGGGACACGAGAGAAGCTTTCTTT. Its protein is CAWSAARDTREAFF.

This chain joins TRBV19 and TRBJ2-3; TRBD2 matches at 8 bases. The germline V gene encodes CDR1 LNHDA and CDR2 SQIVND (reference sequence). This CDR3 is 16 amino acids long. J was trimmed by 3 bases and V by 5 bases; bases with no gene match: 10. CDR3 in DNA: TGTGCCAGTAGTCTCACTAGCGGTATTATAACAGATACGCAGTATTTT. As protein: CASSLTSGIITDTQYF.

The chain carries TRBV4-3 and TRBJ2-1; 8 positions match TRBD2. V lost 0 bases to trimming and J lost 5 bases; unmatched junction nucleotides: 3. This CDR3 contains 15 residues. Per germline, CDR1 LGHNA and CDR2 YSLEER. CDR3 sequence (DNA): TGCGCCAGCAGCCAAGACGGGGGGGCCGACAATGAGCAGTTCTTC. Protein: CASSQDGGADNEQFF.

The rearrangement joins TRBV18 to TRBJ2-2; 9 bases are shared with TRBD1. Germline CDR1 and CDR2: KGHSH and LQKENI. There are 16 residues in the CDR3. V trimming: 3 bases; J trimming: 3 bases; junction bases outside the gene matches: 5. CDR3: CASSPITGGDTGELFF. CDR3 coding DNA: TGTGCCAGCTCACCGATAACAGGGGGCGACACCGGGGAGCTGTTTTTT.

J is TRBJ2-4 and V is TRBV18, with 8 positions matching TRBD1. V was clipped by 1 base and J by 9 bases; unmatched bases: 8. Per the germline V gene, CDR1 is KGHSH and CDR2 is LQKENI. CDR3 length: 15 residues. CDR3 amino acids: CASSPRATGEVIQYF. The CDR3 nucleotides read TGTGCCAGCTCACCACGCGCGACAGGGGAGGTCATTCAGTACTTC.

The gene calls are TRBV18 and TRBJ1-2, with D perhaps matching TRBD1 (5 bases). This CDR3 contains 16 residues. Per germline, CDR1 KGHSH and CDR2 LQKENI. V was pared by 2 bases and J by 2 bases, with 15 bases between. CDR3: CASSPYEGARNYGYTF. DNA for the CDR3: TGTGCCAGCTCACCATATGAAGGGGCGCGGAACTATGGCTACACCTTC. Supplemented by reference TRBV18 and TRBJ1-2, the full variable domain reads NAGVMQNPRHLVRRRGQEARLRCSPMKGHSHVYWYRQLPEEGLKFMVYLQKENIIDESGMPKERFSAEFPKEGPSILRIQQVVRGDSAAYFCASSPYEGARNYGYTFGSGTRLTVV.

The chain employs TRBV3-1 (or the pseudogene TRBV3-2) and TRBJ2-7; 8 bases fit TRBD1. This CDR3 spans 14 amino acids. From germline, CDR1 is LGHDT and CDR2 YNNKEL (reference sequence). Trimming cost V 4 bases and J 4 bases; bases outside gene matches: 6. This CDR3 reads CASSPGQGEYEQYF. The CDR3 DNA is TGTGCCAGCAGCCCAGGACAGGGCGAATACGAGCAGTACTTC.

This clone has a handful of counts. V usage is TRBV28 and J usage is TRBJ2-2; TRBD1 matches 7 bases. Germline V gives CDR1 MDHEN, CDR2 SYDVKM. The junction had 7 bases not matched to a gene; V was cut back by 3 bases and J by 3 bases. The CDR3 extends over 16 amino acids. The CDR3 reads CASSFDLGGDTGELFF. The DNA for the CDR3 is TGTGCCAGCAGTTTTGATTTAGGGGGCGACACCGGGGAGCTGTTTTTT.

The chain is built from TRBV15 and TRBJ1-2; D is uncertain. V dropped 1 base and J dropped 0 bases, with 6 bases sitting between them. From germline, CDR1 is LNHNV and CDR2 YYDKDF (reference sequence). CDR3 size: 14 residues. CDR3: CATSRAGANYGYTF. DNA of the CDR3: TGTGCCACCAGCAGAGCCGGAGCTAACTATGGCTACACCTTC. The full variable domain, in which reference TRBV15 and TRBJ1-2 provide the parts outside the CDR3, is DAMVIQNPRYQVTQFGKPVTLSCSQTLNHNVMYWYQQKSSQAPKLLFHYYDKDFNNEADTPDNFQSRRPNTSFCFLDIRSPGLGDTAMYLCATSRAGANYGYTFGSGTRLTVV.

Comment on this clone: One end of the junction is discordant with germline, which a read error may explain. The rearrangement links TRBV19 to TRBJ2-6, with TRBD1 as a possible D gene (5 bases). Germline-derived CDR1 and CDR2 are LNHDA and SQIVND (reference sequence). The CDR3 is 14 residues long. The CDR3 protein is CASSPSGGANVLTF. CDR3 DNA: TGTGCCAGTAGTCCAAGTGGTGGGGCCAACGTGCTGACTTTC.

The V and J genes are TRBV4-2 and TRBJ2-4; the match to TRBD2 covers 14 bases. Trimming removed 4 bases from V and 0 bases from J; junction bases left unmatched: 5. This CDR3 contains 18 residues. CDR1 and CDR2 (germline): LGHNA, YNFKEQ. In nucleotides, the CDR3 is TGTGCCAGCAGCCCGACTAGCGGGGGGGCCACAGCCAAAAACATTCAGTACTTC. Protein product: CASSPTSGGATAKNIQYF.

V gene TRBV6-1 combines with J gene TRBJ2-1; tentatively, D is TRBD2 (6 bases). V dropped 2 bases and J dropped 7 bases, with 9 bases sitting between them. The germline gives CDR1 MNHNS, CDR2 SASEGT. The length of the CDR3 is 13 residues. The CDR3 loop is CASSERGSNEQFF. The CDR3 coding sequence is TGTGCCAGCAGTGAACGGGGGTCGAATGAGCAGTTCTTC.

The V gene is TRBV6-5, the J gene TRBJ1-1; TRBD1 might be the D (5 bases). Germline CDR1 is MNHEY and CDR2 is SVGAGI. V lost 6 bases, J lost 3 bases, and 17 bases lay in between. This CDR3 spans 15 amino acids. CDR3 in amino acids: CASSRSVVGHTEAFF. Written as DNA, the CDR3 is TGTGCCAGCAGCCGAAGTGTGGTGGGGCACACTGAAGCTTTCTTT.

This clone was picked up one time. CDR3 DNA sequence: TGTGCCAGCTCCCCAGGGCAGACCAATCAGCCCCAGCATTTT. It specifies CASSPGQTNQPQHF. J is TRBJ1-5 and V is TRBV9; D possibly corresponds to TRBD1 (5 bases). This CDR3 comprises 14 residues. Germline CDR1 SGDLS, CDR2 YYNGEE. The V gene lost 7 bases and the J gene lost 3 bases, with 14 bases spanning the gap.

The chain has TRBV18 and TRBJ2-3; 7 bases are a match to TRBD2. V shed 3 bases and J 7 bases; nucleotides not matched to a gene: 16. The CDR3 spans 17 residues. Germline CDR1 is KGHSH and CDR2 is LQKENI. The DNA of the CDR3 is TGTGCCAGCTCACCCCAGATCCTGGCGGGAGCCAGTAATACGCAGTATTTT. This codes for CASSPQILAGASNTQYF.

The chain carries TRBV4-3 and TRBJ2-2, with TRBD1 matching 8 bases. Germline V gene lookup returns CDR1 LGHNA and CDR2 YSLEER. The CDR3 loop spans 17 amino acids. The junction had 14 bases not matched to a gene; V was cut back by 4 bases and J by 7 bases. The CDR3 region is CASSPDRTGSPVGELFF. The DNA for the CDR3 is TGCGCCAGCAGCCCCGATCGGACAGGGAGTCCGGTCGGGGAGCTGTTTTTT.

The chain carries TRBV7-2 and TRBJ2-1; 13 nucleotides line up with TRBD2. The V gene end was trimmed by 5 bases and the J gene end by 9 bases; junction bases not matched to a gene: 4. Germline V gene sequence: CDR1 SGHTA, CDR2 FQGNSA. The CDR3 extends over 14 amino acids. This CDR3 is CASSRTSGGLEQFF. CDR3 sequence (DNA): TGTGCCAGCAGCCGGACTAGCGGGGGTCTTGAGCAGTTCTTC.

The chain is built from TRBV2 and TRBJ1-5, with TRBD1 as a possible D gene (5 bases). This CDR3 is built from 13 residues. V lost 8 bases and J 4 bases, leaving 12 bases between the germline ends. Germline V gene sequence: CDR1 SNHLY, CDR2 FYNNEI. CDR3 sequence reads: CASVGRENQPQHF. In nucleotides, the CDR3 is TGTGCCAGCGTTGGCAGGGAAAATCAGCCCCAGCATTTT. The full variable domain, its missing parts supplied by reference TRBV2 and TRBJ1-5, is EPEVTQTPSHQVTQMGQEVILRCVPISNHLYFYWYRQILGQKVEFLVSFYNNEISEKSEIFDDQFSVERPDGSNFTLKIRSTKLEDSAMYFCASVGRENQPQHFGDGTRLSIL.

As to this clone: One junction end does not reproduce the germline sequence, and a read error may be involved. The V call is TRBV27, the J call TRBJ2-6; weak D call: TRBD1 (5 bases). CDR1 and CDR2 (germline): MNHEY, SMNVEV (reference sequence). The CDR3 is 14 amino acids. The CDR3 bases are TGTGCCAGCAGTTACCGGTCTGGGGCCAACGTGCTGACTTTC. Its translation: CASSYRSGANVLTF.

The chain has TRBV4-1 and TRBJ1-2, with TRBD1 matching 7 bases. Germline V gene sequence: CDR1 MGHRA, CDR2 YSYEKL. The CDR3 has 15 residues. Unmatched junction bases numbered 9, after V lost 4 bases and J lost 4 bases. CDR3 in amino acids: CASSPGTANFYGYTF. The CDR3 bases are TGCGCCAGCAGCCCCGGGACAGCAAATTTCTATGGCTACACCTTC.

This chain connects TRBV5-1 to TRBJ2-1, with 8 nucleotides matching TRBD2. Germline V gene sequence: CDR1 SGHRS, CDR2 YFSETQ. The CDR3 sequence is 15 residues long. Losses at the gene ends were 0 bases for V and 6 bases for J; bases not matched to a gene: 5. The CDR3 spells CASSLALSGINEQFF. The DNA for the CDR3 is TGCGCCAGCAGCTTGGCCCTTAGCGGGATCAATGAGCAGTTCTTC. The entire variable domain, with the rest obtained from reference TRBV5-1 and TRBJ2-1, is as follows: KAGVTQTPRYLIKTRGQQVTLSCSPISGHRSVSWYQQTPGQGLQFLFEYFSETQRNKGNFPGRFSGRQFSNSRSEMNVSTLELGDSALYLCASSLALSGINEQFFGPGTRLTVL.

V gene TRBV19 combines with J gene TRBJ2-1; 10 nucleotides match TRBD2. This CDR3 region has 15 residues. The J segment lost 2 bases and the V segment lost 7 bases, leaving 5 bases of the junction unmatched. Germline V gene data show CDR1 as LNHDA and CDR2 as SQIVND (reference sequence). CDR3 sequence: CASKHSGRTYNEQFF. The CDR3 region has the DNA TGTGCCAGTAAACATAGCGGGAGGACCTACAATGAGCAGTTCTTC.

V usage is TRBV25-1 and J usage is TRBJ2-5, with D tentatively TRBD1 (6 bases). The CDR3 sequence is 15 residues long. V was pared by 3 bases and J by 3 bases, with 14 bases between. In germline, CDR1 is MGHDK, CDR2 SYGVNS. The CDR3 sequence: CASSDLTGKEETQYF. CDR3 DNA sequence: TGTGCCAGCAGTGACCTCACAGGGAAGGAAGAGACCCAGTACTTC.

This chain joins TRBV7-2 and TRBJ2-7; no reliable D call. Germline V gives CDR1 SGHTA, CDR2 FQGNSA. This CDR3 contains 12 residues. V gave up 3 bases and J gave up 4 bases, with 7 bases separating them. The CDR3 region has the DNA TGTGCCAGCAGCTTTACACTATACGAGCAGTACTTC. Translated, it gives CASSFTLYEQYF.

The chain combines TRBV9 with TRBJ1-1, with TRBD1 identical over 10 bases. There are 22 residues in the CDR3. J was trimmed by 0 bases and V by 0 bases; bases with no gene match: 20. CDR1 SGDLS and CDR2 YYNGEE come from the germline V gene. CDR3 sequence reads: CASSVGPTPGGQGPVMNTEAFF. The CDR3 nucleotides read TGTGCCAGCAGCGTAGGTCCTACCCCGGGGGGACAGGGGCCGGTCATGAACACTGAAGCTTTCTTT.